In its sample, the clone carrying this T cell receptor beta chain was seen many times. No antigen is known for it. The sample originates from a study of read filtering for tumor transcriptome and immune sequencing. Study-level results: Approximately 79% of IR-seq clonotypes had a single read, yet these held approximately 3.5% of reads.

The CDR3 runs to 10 residues. Per the germline V gene, CDR1 is DFQATT and CDR2 is SNEGSKA (reference sequence). Between the trimmed V and J ends, which lost 7 bases and 14 bases, there was a span of 12 bases. From roughly 390 ng of RNA, a library with molecular barcoded alpha/delta and beta/gamma adaptors was made. TCRdb ran MiXCR on the reads and lists one entry per CDR3 protein. The repertoire holds around 41,000 distinct CDR3 sequences, with 11% to 15% as singletons. The chain is built from TRBV20-1 and TRBJ1-6; D not certain. The origin of this receptor is a donor at least 40 years old with multiple myeloma. What was sequenced was a population of CD138-negative cells sorted from bone marrow. The CDR3 region has the DNA TGCAGTGTCCGGAGTTCTTCCCTCCACTTT. The encoded protein is CSVRSSSLHF.